The clone carrying this TCR beta chain has ten or more counts. This sample was included in a study of blood T cell repertoires in COVID-19. Per germline, CDR1 MDHEN and CDR2 SYDVKM. Trimming took 3 bases from V and 6 from J; bases not matched to a gene: 8. CDR3 length: 15 residues. Clones were sequenced by immunoSEQ multiplex PCR, and TCRdb holds only the in-frame ones, with some missing. The sample has roughly 200,000 clones, more than 70% seen once. This clonotype was sampled from a woman aged 55-70 years with acute or convalescent COVID-19. Specimen: peripheral blood. V is TRBV28 and J is TRBJ1-5; 7 nucleotides align to TRBD1. CDR3 DNA sequence: TGTGCCAGCAGTTTCACCTCGACAGGGCGTCAGCCCCAGCATTTT. This sequence encodes CASSFTSTGRQPQHF.